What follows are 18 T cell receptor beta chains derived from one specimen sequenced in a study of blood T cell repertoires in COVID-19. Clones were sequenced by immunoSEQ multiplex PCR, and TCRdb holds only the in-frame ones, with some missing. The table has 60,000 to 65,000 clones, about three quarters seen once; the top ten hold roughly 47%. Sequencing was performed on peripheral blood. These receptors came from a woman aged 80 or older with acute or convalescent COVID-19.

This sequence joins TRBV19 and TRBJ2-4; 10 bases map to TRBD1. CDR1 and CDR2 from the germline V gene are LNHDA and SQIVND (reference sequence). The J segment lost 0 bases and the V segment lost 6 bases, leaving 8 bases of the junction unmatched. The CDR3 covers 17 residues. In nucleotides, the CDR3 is TGTGCCAGTAGGGACAGGGGGTTAGGTCTAGCCAAAAACATTCAGTACTTC. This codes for CASRDRGLGLAKNIQYF.

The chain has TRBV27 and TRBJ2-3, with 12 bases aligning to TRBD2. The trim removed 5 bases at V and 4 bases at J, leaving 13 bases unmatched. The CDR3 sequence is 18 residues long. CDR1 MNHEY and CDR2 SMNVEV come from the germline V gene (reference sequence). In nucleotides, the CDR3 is TGTGCCAGCAGTCCGACTAGCGGGAGAGCTTTAGCGGCAGATACGCAGTATTTT. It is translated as CASSPTSGRALAADTQYF.

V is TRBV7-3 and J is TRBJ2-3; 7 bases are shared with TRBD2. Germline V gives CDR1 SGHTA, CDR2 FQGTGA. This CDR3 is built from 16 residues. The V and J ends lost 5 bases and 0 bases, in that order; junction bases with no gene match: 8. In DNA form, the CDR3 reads TGTGCCAGCAGCCTCCTGGGGCGGGAGAGCACAGATACGCAGTATTTT. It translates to CASSLLGRESTDTQYF.

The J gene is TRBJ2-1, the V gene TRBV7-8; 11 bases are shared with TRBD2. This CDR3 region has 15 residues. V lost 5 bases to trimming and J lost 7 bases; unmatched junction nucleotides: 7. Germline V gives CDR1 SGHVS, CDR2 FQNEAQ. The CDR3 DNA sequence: TGTGCCAGCAGCATGACTAGCGGGAATTGGAATGAGCAGTTCTTC. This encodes CASSMTSGNWNEQFF. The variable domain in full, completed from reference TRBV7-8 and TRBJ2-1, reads GAGVSQSPRYKVAKRGQDVALRCDPISGHVSLFWYQQALGQGPEFLTYFQNEAQLDKSGLPSDRFFAERPEGSVSTLKIQRTQQEDSAVYLCASSMTSGNWNEQFFGPGTRLTVL.

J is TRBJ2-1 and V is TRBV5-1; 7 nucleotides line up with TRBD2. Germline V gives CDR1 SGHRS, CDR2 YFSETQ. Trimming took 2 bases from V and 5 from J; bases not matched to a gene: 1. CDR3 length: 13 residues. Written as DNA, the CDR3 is TGCGCCAGCAGCTTAGCGGGGAACAATGAGCAGTTCTTC. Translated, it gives CASSLAGNNEQFF.

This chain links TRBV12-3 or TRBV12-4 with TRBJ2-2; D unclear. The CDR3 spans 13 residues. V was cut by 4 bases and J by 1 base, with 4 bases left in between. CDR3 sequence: CASSSLNTGELFF. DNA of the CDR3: TGTGCCAGCAGTTCTCTGAACACCGGGGAGCTGTTTTTT.

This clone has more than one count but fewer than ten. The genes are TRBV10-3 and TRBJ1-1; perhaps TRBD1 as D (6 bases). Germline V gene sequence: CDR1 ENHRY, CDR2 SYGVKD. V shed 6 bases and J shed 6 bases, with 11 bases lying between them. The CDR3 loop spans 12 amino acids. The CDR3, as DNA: TGTGCCATCAGCCTCAACAGGGCTGAAGCTTTCTTT. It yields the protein CAISLNRAEAFF.

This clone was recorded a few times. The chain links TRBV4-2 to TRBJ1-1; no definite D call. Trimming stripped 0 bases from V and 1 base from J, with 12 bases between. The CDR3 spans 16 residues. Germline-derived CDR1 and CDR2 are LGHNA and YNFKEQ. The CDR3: CASSQEGLEGNTEAFF. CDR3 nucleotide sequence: TGTGCCAGCAGCCAAGAAGGTTTGGAGGGGAACACTGAAGCTTTCTTT.

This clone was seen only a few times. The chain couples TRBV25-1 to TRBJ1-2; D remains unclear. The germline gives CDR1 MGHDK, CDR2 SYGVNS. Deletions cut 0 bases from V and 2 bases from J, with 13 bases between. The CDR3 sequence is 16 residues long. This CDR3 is CASSEYNPGRNYGYTF. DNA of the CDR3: TGTGCCAGCAGTGAATATAACCCGGGTAGGAACTATGGCTACACCTTC.

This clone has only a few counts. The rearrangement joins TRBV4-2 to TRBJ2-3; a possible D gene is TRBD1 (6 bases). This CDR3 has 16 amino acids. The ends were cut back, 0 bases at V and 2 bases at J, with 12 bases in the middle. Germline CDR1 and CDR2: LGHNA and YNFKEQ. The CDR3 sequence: CASSQELTGITDTQYF. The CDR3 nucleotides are TGTGCCAGCAGCCAAGAGTTAACAGGGATCACAGATACGCAGTATTTT.

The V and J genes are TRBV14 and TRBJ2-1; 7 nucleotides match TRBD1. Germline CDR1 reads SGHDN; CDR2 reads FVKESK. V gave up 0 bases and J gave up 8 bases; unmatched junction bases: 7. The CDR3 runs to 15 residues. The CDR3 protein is CASSQDRGTAYEQFF. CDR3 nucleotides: TGTGCCAGCAGCCAAGATAGAGGGACAGCCTATGAGCAGTTCTTC. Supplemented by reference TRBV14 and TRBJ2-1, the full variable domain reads EAGVTQFPSHSVIEKGQTVTLRCDPISGHDNLYWYRRVMGKEIKFLLHFVKESKQDESGMPNNRFLAERTGGTYSTLKVQPAELEDSGVYFCASSQDRGTAYEQFFGPGTRLTVL.

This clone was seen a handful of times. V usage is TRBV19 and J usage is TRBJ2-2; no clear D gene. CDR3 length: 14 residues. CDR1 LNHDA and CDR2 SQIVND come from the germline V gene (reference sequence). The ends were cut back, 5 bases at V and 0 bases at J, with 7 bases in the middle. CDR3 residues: CASSRQANTGELFF. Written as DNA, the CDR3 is TGTGCCAGTAGTCGCCAGGCGAACACCGGGGAGCTGTTTTTT.

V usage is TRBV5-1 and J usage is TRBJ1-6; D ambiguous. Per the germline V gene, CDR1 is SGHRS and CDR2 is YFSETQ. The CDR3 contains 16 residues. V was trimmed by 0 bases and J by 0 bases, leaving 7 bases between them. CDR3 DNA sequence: TGCGCCAGCAGCTTGGACAGTAGCTCCTATAATTCACCCCTCCACTTT. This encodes CASSLDSSSYNSPLHF.

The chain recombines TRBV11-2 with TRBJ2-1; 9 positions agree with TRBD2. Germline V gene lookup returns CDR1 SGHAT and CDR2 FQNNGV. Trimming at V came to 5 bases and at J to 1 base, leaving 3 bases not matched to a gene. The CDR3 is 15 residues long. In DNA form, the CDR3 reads TGTGCCAGCAGCATCAGCGGGAGGTCCTACAATGAGCAGTTCTTC. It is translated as CASSISGRSYNEQFF. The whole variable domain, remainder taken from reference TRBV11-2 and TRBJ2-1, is EAGVAQSPRYKIIEKRQSVAFWCNPISGHATLYWYQQILGQGPKLLIQFQNNGVVDDSQLPKDRFSAERLKGVDSTLKIQPAKLEDSAVYLCASSISGRSYNEQFFGPGTRLTVL.

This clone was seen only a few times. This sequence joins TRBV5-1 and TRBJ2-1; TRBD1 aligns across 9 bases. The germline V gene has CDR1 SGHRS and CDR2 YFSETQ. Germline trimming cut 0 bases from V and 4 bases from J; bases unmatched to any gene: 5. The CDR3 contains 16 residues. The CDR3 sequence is CASSLGQGDFYNEQFF. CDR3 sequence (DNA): TGCGCCAGCAGCTTGGGACAGGGGGACTTTTACAATGAGCAGTTCTTC.

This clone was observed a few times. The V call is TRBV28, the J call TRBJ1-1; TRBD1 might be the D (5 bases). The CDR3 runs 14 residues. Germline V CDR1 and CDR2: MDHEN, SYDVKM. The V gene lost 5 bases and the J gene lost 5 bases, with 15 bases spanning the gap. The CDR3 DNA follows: TGTGCCAGCAGTGTACCGGGGGAGAGGACTGAAGCTTTCTTT. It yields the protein CASSVPGERTEAFF.

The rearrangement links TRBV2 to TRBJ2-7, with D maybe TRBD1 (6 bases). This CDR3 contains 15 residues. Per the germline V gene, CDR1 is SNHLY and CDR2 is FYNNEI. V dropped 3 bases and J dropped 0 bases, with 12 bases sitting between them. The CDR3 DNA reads TGTGCCAGCAGTGACAGGGGCAGGGACTCCTACGAGCAGTACTTC. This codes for CASSDRGRDSYEQYF. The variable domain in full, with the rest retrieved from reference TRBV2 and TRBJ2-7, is EPEVTQTPSHQVTQMGQEVILRCVPISNHLYFYWYRQILGQKVEFLVSFYNNEISEKSEIFDDQFSVERPDGSNFTLKIRSTKLEDSAMYFCASSDRGRDSYEQYFGPGTRLTVT.

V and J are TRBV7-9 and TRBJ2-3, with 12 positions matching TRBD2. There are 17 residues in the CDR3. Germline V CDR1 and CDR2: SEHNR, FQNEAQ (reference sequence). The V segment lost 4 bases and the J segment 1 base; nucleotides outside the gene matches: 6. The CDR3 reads CASSSGLAGSRTDTQYF. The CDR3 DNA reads TGTGCCAGCAGCTCCGGACTAGCGGGATCTCGCACAGATACGCAGTATTTT.